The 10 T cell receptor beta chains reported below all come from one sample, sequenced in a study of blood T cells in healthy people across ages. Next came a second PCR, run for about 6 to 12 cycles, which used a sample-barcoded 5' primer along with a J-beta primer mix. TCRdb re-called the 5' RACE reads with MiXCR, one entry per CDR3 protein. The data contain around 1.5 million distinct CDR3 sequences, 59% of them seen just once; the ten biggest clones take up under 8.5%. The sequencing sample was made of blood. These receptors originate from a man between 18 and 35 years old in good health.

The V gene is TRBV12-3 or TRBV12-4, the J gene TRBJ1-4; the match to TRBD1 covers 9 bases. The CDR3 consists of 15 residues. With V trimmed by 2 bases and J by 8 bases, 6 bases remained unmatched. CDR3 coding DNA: TGTGCCAGCAGTTTACTTGGGACAGGGAACGAAAAACTGTTTTTT. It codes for CASSLLGTGNEKLFF.

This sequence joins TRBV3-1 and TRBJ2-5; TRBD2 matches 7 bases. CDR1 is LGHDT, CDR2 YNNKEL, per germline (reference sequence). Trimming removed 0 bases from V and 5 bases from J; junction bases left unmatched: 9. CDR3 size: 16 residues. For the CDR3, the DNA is TGTGCCAGCAGCCAAGATCAAACGGCCGGGAGGGAGACCCAGTACTTC. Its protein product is CASSQDQTAGRETQYF.

CDR3 region: CASSPLRLAGANVLTF. The CDR3 nucleotides read TGTGCCAGCAGTCCCCTCAGACTGGCAGGGGCCAACGTCCTGACTTTC. The chain combines TRBV12-3 or TRBV12-4 with TRBJ2-6; no definite D call. The V end lost 5 bases, the J end lost 4 bases, and 15 bases lay between the germline ends. The CDR3 loop spans 16 amino acids.

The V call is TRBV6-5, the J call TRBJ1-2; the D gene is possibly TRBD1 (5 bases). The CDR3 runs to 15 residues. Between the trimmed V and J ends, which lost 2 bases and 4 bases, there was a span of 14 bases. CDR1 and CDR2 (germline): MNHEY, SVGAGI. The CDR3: CASSYEPGRPYGYTF. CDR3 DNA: TGTGCCAGCAGTTACGAGCCAGGGAGACCCTATGGCTACACCTTC.

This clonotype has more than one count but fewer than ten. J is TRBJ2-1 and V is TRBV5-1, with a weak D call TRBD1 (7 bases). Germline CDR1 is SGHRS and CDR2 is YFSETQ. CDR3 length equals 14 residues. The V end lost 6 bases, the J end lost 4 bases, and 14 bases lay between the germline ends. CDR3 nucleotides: TGCGCCAGCATTGGAGGGGGCGCGTACAATGAGCAGTTCTTC. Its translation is CASIGGGAYNEQFF.

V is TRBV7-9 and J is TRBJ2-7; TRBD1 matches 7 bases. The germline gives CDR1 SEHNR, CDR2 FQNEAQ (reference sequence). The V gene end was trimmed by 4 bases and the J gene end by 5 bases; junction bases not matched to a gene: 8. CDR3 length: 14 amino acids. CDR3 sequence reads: CASSSPTGIDEQYF. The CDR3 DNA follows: TGTGCCAGCAGCTCTCCGACAGGGATAGACGAGCAGTACTTC.

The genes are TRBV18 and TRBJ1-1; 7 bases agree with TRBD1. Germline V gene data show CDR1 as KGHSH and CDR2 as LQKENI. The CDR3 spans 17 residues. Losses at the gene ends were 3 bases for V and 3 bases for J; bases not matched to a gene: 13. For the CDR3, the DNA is TGTGCCAGCTCACCTTCACCACACAGGGGTAGCGACACTGAAGCTTTCTTT. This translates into CASSPSPHRGSDTEAFF.

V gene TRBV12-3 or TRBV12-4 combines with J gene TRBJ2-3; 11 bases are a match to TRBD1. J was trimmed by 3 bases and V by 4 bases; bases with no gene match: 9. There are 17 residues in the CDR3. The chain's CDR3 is CASSYYTGTGGTDTQYF. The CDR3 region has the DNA TGTGCCAGCAGTTACTATACCGGGACAGGGGGAACAGATACGCAGTATTTT.

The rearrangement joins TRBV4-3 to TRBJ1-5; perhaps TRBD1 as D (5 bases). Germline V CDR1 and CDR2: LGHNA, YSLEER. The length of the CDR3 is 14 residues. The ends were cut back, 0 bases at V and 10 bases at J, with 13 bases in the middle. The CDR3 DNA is TGCGCCAGCAGCCAAGATAAGGGGCTTCCTCCCCAGCATTTT. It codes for CASSQDKGLPPQHF.

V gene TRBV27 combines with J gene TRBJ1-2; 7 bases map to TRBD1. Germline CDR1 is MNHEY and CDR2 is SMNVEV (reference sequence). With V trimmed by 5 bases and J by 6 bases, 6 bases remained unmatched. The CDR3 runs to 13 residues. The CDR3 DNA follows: TGTGCCAGCAGTACCGGGACAGTAAATGGCTACACCTTC. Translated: CASSTGTVNGYTF.